This T cell receptor (beta chain) was observed in a study of a mutant IDH1 vaccine in newly diagnosed glioma. Time point denoted: week 35, safety follow-up. The investigators gave 300 ug of mutant IDH1 20-mer peptide in each vaccine dose, together with topical imiquimod. On this clone: Its target is unknown.

This CDR3 spans 17 amino acids. Germline V gene data show CDR1 as SEHNR and CDR2 as FQNEAQ (reference sequence). V lost 0 bases, J lost 0 bases, and 11 bases lay in between. Sequencing was performed with immunoSEQ multiplex PCR; in TCRdb, only in-frame clones are kept and a portion is missing. The data show about 48,000 clones, under 85% seen once. The rearrangement uses TRBV7-9 and TRBJ2-2, with D perhaps matching TRBD1 or TRBD2 (5 bases each). Here the sequenced sample was PBMCs, taken from a glioma patient whose treatment included an IDH1 peptide vaccine. This TCR was recovered from a man aged 35-49 years with glioma. CDR3 protein: CASSLAAGTANTGELFF. DNA of the CDR3: TGTGCCAGCAGCTTAGCCGCAGGGACCGCGAACACCGGGGAGCTGTTTTTT.